The clone carrying this T cell receptor (beta chain) was detected only a few times. What it binds is not known. These data come from a study of cytomegalovirus exposure and HLA in healthy donors. 13 Jbeta primers and 60 Vbeta primers were used for the PCR. The method was immunoSEQ multiplex PCR; TCRdb's version includes in-frame clones alone and lacks a portion of them. The profile shows 150,000 or so clones, less than 85% of them singletons. Study results and caveats: A later analysis found common viral pathogens apparently linked to several of the most significant clusters. Testing in vitro showed a few CMV-associated chains specific for CMV antigens. Segments of the TCR beta V type were, in most cases, productive about 87% or about 30% of the time in an earlier analysis.

Germline values: CDR1 GTSNPN, CDR2 SVGIG (reference sequence). J was trimmed by 5 bases and V by 2 bases; bases with no gene match: 8. This CDR3 has 14 residues. Each donor was healthy, and each was a bone marrow donor. This clonotype was obtained from an older woman in good health and CMV-seropositive. The chain joins TRBV30 to TRBJ1-1; TRBD1 matches at 7 bases. Material: PBMCs. In DNA form, the CDR3 reads TGTGCCTGGAGTCCCACCAGGGGGGTGACTGAAGCTTTCTTT. Its translation is CAWSPTRGVTEAFF.